The present T cell receptor beta chain was sequenced within a study of T cell responses to AZD1222 COVID-19 vaccine. To note about this clone: The antigen is unknown.

The study, taken as a whole, reports: Only five or six AZD1222 recipients were seropositive at baseline. No day 14 peak samples; only post-peak repertoires were characterized.

The protocol was immunoSEQ multiplex PCR, while the TCRdb copy is restricted to in-frame clones and leaves out a portion. The sample holds about 160,000 clones, 92% seen once. Between the trimmed V and J ends, which lost 8 bases and 0 bases, there was a span of 11 bases. The germline V gene has CDR1 ENHRY and CDR2 SYGVKD. This CDR3 contains 14 residues. The source is an adult in good health. The chain recombines TRBV10-3 with TRBJ1-3; D remains ambiguous. Sample: peripheral blood, taken on day 0 of MenACWY control vaccination. The CDR3 is CAISAAISGNTIYF. CDR3 nucleotides: TGTGCCATCTCGGCGGCTATCTCTGGAAACACCATATATTTT.